Described below is a single TCR beta chain sequence and its context. CDR3 length: 14 residues. Looked up from germline, CDR1 is SGHTA and CDR2 is FQGTGA. V lost 8 bases and J 4 bases, leaving 17 bases between the germline ends. The sample originates from a study of Ad26.COV2.S vaccination and SARS-CoV-2 variants. Only in-frame clones appear in the TCRdb table, and some are missing; sequencing was by immunoSEQ multiplex PCR. The table has 300,000 to 350,000 clones, over 80% seen once. Documented treatment: roughly 19 received Ad26.COV2.S at low or high dose, single or two shots; a few received placebo; per-sample allocation not given. Specimen acquisition occurred on day 63 following the initial vaccine or placebo injection.

The starting material was peripheral blood, obtained in a trial of Ad26.COV2.S vaccine versus placebo. The chain links TRBV7-3 to TRBJ1-2; D not resolved. This clonotype originated in a person aged 18 to 65 who received the Ad26.COV2.S COVID-19 vaccine or a placebo. CDR3 DNA: TGTGCCAGCTCCCTTCAACCTAGGAGCTATGGCTACACCTTC. Protein: CASSLQPRSYGYTF.